These 27 T cell receptor beta chains were sequenced from one sample in a study of T cells after yellow fever vaccination. TCRdb redid the calling of the 5' RACE reads with MiXCR, one entry per CDR3 protein. The sample has around 300,000 distinct CDR3 sequences, 4% to 5.5% seen once. Sequenced material: PBMCs, taken 15 days after the yellow fever booster vaccination. The receptors here all came from a man in his late teens or twenties who received the YFV17D yellow fever vaccine.

In this sample, this clonotype turned up many times. The rearrangement uses TRBV6-6 and TRBJ1-2, with TRBD1 matching over 7 bases. The V gene's germline CDR1 is MNHNY and CDR2 SVGAGI (reference sequence). This CDR3 spans 15 amino acids. The junction had 9 bases not matched to a gene; V was cut back by 0 bases and J by 8 bases. The CDR3 sequence is CASSYSRQGGWGYTF. The CDR3 DNA sequence: TGTGCCAGCAGTTACTCACGACAGGGAGGCTGGGGCTACACCTTC.

This clonotype was observed many times. This sequence joins TRBV7-2 and TRBJ2-7, with unresolved D. The length of the CDR3 is 14 residues. Germline values: CDR1 SGHTA, CDR2 FQGNSA. Trimming pared 1 base from V and 0 bases from J, leaving 7 bases between. For the CDR3, the DNA is TGTGCCAGCAGCTTAGACTTTAACTCCTACGAGCAGTACTTC. Protein product: CASSLDFNSYEQYF.

This clonotype has at least ten counts. J is TRBJ1-3 and V is TRBV6-1; D is ambiguous. The CDR3 runs 15 residues. Trimming pared 7 bases from V and 3 bases from J, leaving 16 bases between. CDR1 and CDR2 from the germline V gene are MNHNS and SASEGT. Written as DNA, the CDR3 is TGTGCCAGCACCGAAGGGCAGATCGGTGGAAACACCATATATTTT. Translated: CASTEGQIGGNTIYF.

This clonotype appeared many times. The chain employs TRBV24-1 and TRBJ1-5; D gene uncertain. V lost 4 bases to trimming and J lost 4 bases, with 16 bases between them. The CDR3 is made up of 16 amino acids. CDR1 is KGHDR, CDR2 SFDVKD, per germline. The CDR3 region is CATSDPREGSNQPQHF. The CDR3 DNA reads as TGTGCCACCAGTGACCCCCGGGAGGGCTCGAATCAGCCCCAGCATTTT.

This clonotype was picked up a small number of times. V and J are TRBV6-1 and TRBJ2-7; D may be TRBD2 (5 bases). Germline CDR1 reads MNHNS; CDR2 reads SASEGT. CDR3 length: 14 amino acids. V lost 7 bases and J lost 2, with 15 bases in between. CDR3 nucleotide sequence: TGTGCCAGCACCCCCGAAGGGAGCACCTACGAGCAGTACTTC. Translated: CASTPEGSTYEQYF.

This clonotype was counted a few times. The V and J genes are TRBV5-1 and TRBJ2-1; D is undetermined. The germline V and J ends were trimmed by 1 base and 3 bases, with 8 bases remaining between them. The CDR3 is made up of 14 amino acids. Germline V gene data show CDR1 as SGHRS and CDR2 as YFSETQ. In DNA, the CDR3 is TGCGCCAGCAGCTTGAAAGTGTTCTACAATGAGCAGTTCTTC. Encoded protein: CASSLKVFYNEQFF.

The table lists this clonotype with a few counts. This chain links TRBV5-4 with TRBJ2-1; D is unresolved. V was shortened by 0 bases and J by 6 bases, with 10 bases between the two germline ends. Germline values: CDR1 SGHNT, CDR2 YYREEE (reference sequence). CDR3 length: 14 residues. CDR3 sequence reads: CASSLGSPSNEQFF. As DNA, the CDR3 is TGTGCCAGCAGCTTGGGGAGTCCTTCCAATGAGCAGTTCTTC.

The chain has TRBV12-3 or TRBV12-4 and TRBJ2-5; 9 positions agree with TRBD2. This CDR3 comprises 16 residues. The V segment lost 3 bases and the J segment 3 bases; nucleotides outside the gene matches: 8. CDR3 protein: CASSLGSGGNEETQYF. DNA for the CDR3: TGTGCCAGCAGTTTGGGGAGCGGGGGGAATGAAGAGACCCAGTACTTC.

This clonotype was counted between two and nine times. CDR3 in DNA: TGTGCCAGCAGCTTGGGGGACAGGGTGTTTGGCTCCTATAATTCACCCCTCCACTTT. This sequence encodes CASSLGDRVFGSYNSPLHF. The rearrangement joins TRBV11-2 to TRBJ1-6, with 9 positions matching TRBD1. J was trimmed by 0 bases and V by 3 bases; bases with no gene match: 9. CDR3 size: 19 residues. Germline V gene sequence: CDR1 SGHAT, CDR2 FQNNGV.

The chain's CDR3 is CASSVTSGGAFQKYEQFF. DNA for the CDR3: TGTGCCAGCAGCGTCACTAGCGGGGGGGCGTTCCAAAAGTATGAGCAGTTCTTC. The genes are TRBV7-9 and TRBJ2-1; TRBD2 matches 13 bases. V gave up 5 bases and J gave up 8 bases; unmatched junction bases: 15. This CDR3 has 18 amino acids. The germline V gene encodes CDR1 SEHNR and CDR2 FQNEAQ (reference sequence).

At least ten counts were recorded for this clonotype. V and J are TRBV11-2 and TRBJ1-1; D remains ambiguous. V lost 8 bases to trimming and J lost 0 bases, with 10 bases between them. The CDR3 has 13 residues. Germline V lookup: CDR1 SGHAT, CDR2 FQNNGV. As DNA, the CDR3 is TGTGCCAGCCTCCAACACATGAACACTGAAGCTTTCTTT. Amino acids: CASLQHMNTEAFF.

This clonotype was counted at least ten times. V and J are TRBV20-1 and TRBJ1-2; 10 nucleotides line up with TRBD1. The CDR3 has 14 residues. With V trimmed by 1 base and J by 5 bases, 4 bases remained unmatched. Germline CDR1 and CDR2: DFQATT and SNEGSKA (reference sequence). CDR3 coding DNA: TGCAGTGCTAGAGGACAGGGGGCAAGATATGGCTACACCTTC. Residues: CSARGQGARYGYTF.

This clonotype showed up just a few times. The chain is built from TRBV20-1 and TRBJ2-1; 9 positions match TRBD1. Trimming cost V 3 bases and J 10 bases; bases outside gene matches: 10. Germline values: CDR1 DFQATT, CDR2 SNEGSKA (reference sequence). The CDR3 loop spans 14 amino acids. The CDR3: CSARAGQGLYEQFF. The CDR3 coding sequence is TGCAGTGCTAGGGCAGGACAGGGGCTATACGAGCAGTTCTTC.

This clonotype came up many times. The gene calls are TRBV6-2 or TRBV6-3 and TRBJ2-1; no clear D. The germline V gene has CDR1 MNHEY and CDR2 SVGEGT. The CDR3 covers 17 residues. V dropped 5 bases and J dropped 0 bases, with 17 bases sitting between them. CDR3: CASSPFPMRFSYNEQFF. The CDR3 DNA sequence: TGTGCCAGCAGTCCCTTCCCCATGAGATTCTCCTACAATGAGCAGTTCTTC.

The chain links TRBV30 to TRBJ1-3; weak D call: TRBD1 (5 bases). CDR1 and CDR2 (germline): GTSNPN, SVGIG (reference sequence). The CDR3 loop spans 15 amino acids. Trimming shortened V by 3 bases and J by 2 bases, and 14 bases separated the two germline ends. The CDR3 here is CAWRRGGEAGNTIYF. For the CDR3, the DNA is TGTGCCTGGAGACGTGGAGGGGAGGCTGGAAACACCATATATTTT.

This clonotype turned up a few times. This sequence joins TRBV4-3 and TRBJ1-6, with D hard to call. Trimming stripped 2 bases from V and 14 bases from J, with 19 bases between. There are 15 residues in the CDR3. Germline V gene data show CDR1 as LGHNA and CDR2 as YSLEER. CDR3 loop: CASSQILTPEWALHF. Here the CDR3 DNA reads TGCGCCAGCAGCCAAATCTTGACACCGGAGTGGGCCCTCCACTTT.

This chain connects TRBV12-3 or TRBV12-4 to TRBJ2-2; perhaps TRBD1 as D (6 bases). Deletions cut 5 bases from V and 5 bases from J, with 18 bases between. CDR3 length: 16 residues. Here the CDR3 DNA reads TGTGCCAGCAGTCCCGGGACACCCGGAATGACCGGGGAGCTGTTTTTT. It translates to CASSPGTPGMTGELFF.

This clonotype was counted ten times or more. V and J are TRBV20-1 and TRBJ1-6; TRBD1 aligns across 12 bases. Germline trimming cut 4 bases from V and 9 bases from J; bases unmatched to any gene: 4. Germline-derived CDR1 and CDR2 are DFQATT and SNEGSKA (reference sequence). The CDR3 spans 14 residues. The DNA of the CDR3 is TGCAGTGCTATGCCGGGACAGGGGGCTTCACCCCTCCACTTT. Protein sequence: CSAMPGQGASPLHF.

This clonotype was observed many times. The chain is built from TRBV20-1 and TRBJ2-1, with a tentative D call TRBD1 (5 bases). This CDR3 region has 13 residues. V gave up 0 bases and J gave up 6 bases, with 9 bases separating them. CDR1 is DFQATT, CDR2 SNEGSKA, per germline (reference sequence). This CDR3 is CSARDTGRNEQFF. CDR3 sequence (DNA): TGCAGTGCTAGAGACACAGGTCGCAATGAGCAGTTCTTC.

The chain is built from TRBV5-1 and TRBJ2-1, with TRBD2 as a possible D gene (7 bases). CDR1 is SGHRS and CDR2 is YFSETQ in the germline V gene. The germline V and J ends were trimmed by 2 bases and 5 bases, with 17 bases remaining between them. CDR3 length: 16 amino acids. CDR3 residues: CASSFAGLGGNNEQFF. In nucleotides, the CDR3 is TGCGCCAGCAGCTTCGCCGGACTAGGGGGTAACAATGAGCAGTTCTTC.

In this sample, this clonotype turned up many times. The chain joins TRBV11-2 to TRBJ1-3; D is undetermined. Germline CDR1 and CDR2: SGHAT and FQNNGV. The CDR3 length is 16 residues. V lost 3 bases and J 3 bases, leaving 15 bases between the germline ends. The CDR3 reads CASSLDRWGGGNTIYF. For the CDR3, the DNA is TGTGCCAGCAGCTTGGATCGCTGGGGAGGTGGAAACACCATATATTTT.

This clonotype has a count of ten or more. V and J are TRBV6-2 or TRBV6-3 and TRBJ2-5, with D perhaps TRBD1 (7 bases). The CDR3 sequence is 15 residues long. Trimming took 2 bases from V and 2 from J, leaving 12 bases between them. Germline values: CDR1 MNHEY, CDR2 SVGEGT. This CDR3 reads CASSYLRGRQETQYF. CDR3 nucleotides: TGTGCCAGCAGTTACCTCAGGGGGAGGCAAGAGACCCAGTACTTC.

In this sample, this clonotype turned up many times. The CDR3 DNA is TGTGCCAGCAGCCTCGGGACAGGGGCGGTTAGCAATCAGCCCCAGCATTTT. It codes for CASSLGTGAVSNQPQHF. This chain joins TRBV7-8 and TRBJ1-5, with 10 bases matching TRBD1. The CDR3 is 17 amino acids. Germline assignment: CDR1 SGHVS and CDR2 FQNEAQ. V shed 5 bases and J 0 bases; nucleotides not matched to a gene: 7.

In this sample, this clonotype turned up a few times. The chain links TRBV20-1 to TRBJ2-3; 12 bases match TRBD2. V trimming: 5 bases; J trimming: 5 bases; junction bases outside the gene matches: 2. CDR1 and CDR2 from the germline V gene are DFQATT and SNEGSKA (reference sequence). This CDR3 has 13 residues. The CDR3 loop is CSAATSGGDTQYF. The CDR3 DNA sequence: TGCAGTGCTGCGACTAGCGGGGGAGATACGCAGTATTTT.

This clonotype was seen ten or more times. The chain links TRBV6-5 to TRBJ1-6; TRBD1 aligns across 7 bases. This CDR3 is built from 14 residues. Germline assignment: CDR1 MNHEY and CDR2 SVGAGI. Trimming cost V 6 bases and J 7 bases; bases outside gene matches: 6. The CDR3 nucleotides are TGTGCCAGCAGACCGACAGGGAGGAATTCACCCCTCCACTTT. This sequence encodes CASRPTGRNSPLHF.

This clonotype was counted only a few times. The rearrangement joins TRBV2 to TRBJ2-5, with 8 positions matching TRBD1. The CDR3 covers 14 residues. Trimming took 6 bases from V and 5 from J; bases not matched to a gene: 8. Germline CDR1 SNHLY, CDR2 FYNNEI. The CDR3 DNA follows: TGTGCCAGCAGCAAACAGGGGGTAGAGGAGACCCAGTACTTC. Encoded protein: CASSKQGVEETQYF.

This clonotype has a handful of counts. This chain uses TRBV4-2 with TRBJ1-5, with unresolved D. Germline V gives CDR1 LGHNA, CDR2 YNFKEQ. Deletions cut 0 bases from V and 1 base from J, with 10 bases between. CDR3 length equals 16 residues. The CDR3 protein is CASSQDSVRSNQPQHF. CDR3 DNA: TGTGCCAGCAGCCAAGATTCGGTACGGAGCAATCAGCCCCAGCATTTT.